A few counts support the clone carrying this TCR beta chain. No antigen is known for it. This entry comes from a study of type 1 regulatory T cells. Study-level background: T-allo10 is a Tr1-enriched, alloantigen-specific CD4 T cell product made in vitro.

TCRdb recomputed calls from the reads with MiXCR, one row per CDR3 protein. The table lists 60,000 to 75,000 distinct CDR3 sequences, around 21% of them singletons, with 7% to 10% in the top ten. Findings of the study overall: Tr1 cells had a more restricted TCR repertoire than non-Tr1 cells.

The CDR3 has 11 amino acids. V lost 7 bases and J 7 bases, leaving 11 bases between the germline ends. Germline V gene data show CDR1 as MNHNS and CDR2 as SASEGT. This receptor was identified in a human donor in good health. This chain joins TRBV6-1 and TRBJ2-7; D call uncertain. The sequenced material came from cultured type 1 regulatory T (Tr1) cells, either the whole culture or a sorted fraction (not recorded which). The CDR3 nucleotides read TGTGCCAGCACTTGGGGAAGGGAGCAGTACTTC. Translating gives CASTWGREQYF.